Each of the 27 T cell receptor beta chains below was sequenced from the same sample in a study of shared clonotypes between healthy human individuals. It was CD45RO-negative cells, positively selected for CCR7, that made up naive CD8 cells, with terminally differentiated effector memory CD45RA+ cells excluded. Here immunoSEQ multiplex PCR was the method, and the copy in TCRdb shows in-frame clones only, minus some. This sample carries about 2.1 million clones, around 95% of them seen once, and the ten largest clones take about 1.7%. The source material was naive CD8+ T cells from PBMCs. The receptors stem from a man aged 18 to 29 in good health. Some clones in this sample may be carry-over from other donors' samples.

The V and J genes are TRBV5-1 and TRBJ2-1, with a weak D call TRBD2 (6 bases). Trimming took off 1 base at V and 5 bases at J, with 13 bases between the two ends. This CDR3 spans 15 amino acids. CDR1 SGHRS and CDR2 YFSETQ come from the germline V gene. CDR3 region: CASSLWRGGDNEQFF. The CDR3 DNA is TGCGCCAGCAGCTTGTGGAGGGGTGGTGACAATGAGCAGTTCTTC.

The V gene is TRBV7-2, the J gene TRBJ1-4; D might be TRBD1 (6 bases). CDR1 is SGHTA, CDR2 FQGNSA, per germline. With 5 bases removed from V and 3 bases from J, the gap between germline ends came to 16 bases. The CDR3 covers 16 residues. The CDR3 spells CASSLLGQGPNEKLFF. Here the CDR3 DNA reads TGTGCCAGCAGCCTTTTAGGGCAGGGGCCTAATGAAAAACTGTTTTTT.

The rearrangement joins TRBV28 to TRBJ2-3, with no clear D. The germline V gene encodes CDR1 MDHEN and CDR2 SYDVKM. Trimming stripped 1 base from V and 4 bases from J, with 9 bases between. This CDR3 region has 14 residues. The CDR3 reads CASSLFGESDTQYF. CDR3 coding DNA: TGTGCCAGCAGTTTATTTGGGGAATCAGATACGCAGTATTTT.

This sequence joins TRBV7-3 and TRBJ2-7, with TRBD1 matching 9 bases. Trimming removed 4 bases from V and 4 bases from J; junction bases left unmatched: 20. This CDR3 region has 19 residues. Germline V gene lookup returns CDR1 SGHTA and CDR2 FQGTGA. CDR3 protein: CASSSLRDRERDQHYEQYF. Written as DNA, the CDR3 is TGTGCCAGCAGCTCCCTCCGGGACAGGGAGAGAGATCAACATTACGAGCAGTACTTC.

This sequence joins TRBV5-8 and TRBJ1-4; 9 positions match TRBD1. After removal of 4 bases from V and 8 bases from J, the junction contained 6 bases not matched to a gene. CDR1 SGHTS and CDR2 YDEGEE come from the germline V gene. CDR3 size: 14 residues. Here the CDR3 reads CASSPGTGWEKLFF. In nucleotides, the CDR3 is TGTGCCAGCAGCCCCGGGACAGGGTGGGAAAAACTGTTTTTT.

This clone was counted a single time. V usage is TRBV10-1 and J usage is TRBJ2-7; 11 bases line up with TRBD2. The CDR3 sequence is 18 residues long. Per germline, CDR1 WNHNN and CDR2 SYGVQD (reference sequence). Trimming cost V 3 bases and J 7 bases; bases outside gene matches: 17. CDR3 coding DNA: TGCGCCAGCAGTGAAGGGGCTAGCGGGAGGTCCGCCGGGGGAGAGCAGTACTTC. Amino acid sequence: CASSEGASGRSAGGEQYF.

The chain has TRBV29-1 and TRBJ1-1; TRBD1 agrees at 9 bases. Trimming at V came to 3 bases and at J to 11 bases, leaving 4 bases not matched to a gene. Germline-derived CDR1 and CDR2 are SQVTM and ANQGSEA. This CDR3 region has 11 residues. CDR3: CSVDGDREAFF. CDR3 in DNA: TGCAGCGTTGACGGGGACAGGGAGGCTTTCTTT. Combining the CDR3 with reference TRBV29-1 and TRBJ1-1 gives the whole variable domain SAVISQKPSRDICQRGTSLTIQCQVDSQVTMMFWYRQQPGQSLTLIATANQGSEATYESGFVIDKFPISRPNLTFSTLTVSNMSPEDSSIYLCSVDGDREAFFGQGTRLTVV.

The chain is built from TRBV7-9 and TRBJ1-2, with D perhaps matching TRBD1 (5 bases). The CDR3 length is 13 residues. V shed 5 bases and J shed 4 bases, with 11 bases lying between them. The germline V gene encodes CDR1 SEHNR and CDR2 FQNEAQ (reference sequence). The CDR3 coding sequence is TGTGCCAGCAGCCCTACAGGACCCTATGGCTACACCTTC. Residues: CASSPTGPYGYTF.

The CDR3 reads CSVESSSLTEQFF. The CDR3 region has the DNA TGCAGCGTTGAAAGTTCCAGTCTTACTGAGCAGTTCTTC. The chain has TRBV29-1 and TRBJ2-1; no firm D call. The CDR3 is 13 residues long. CDR1 and CDR2 from the germline V gene are SQVTM and ANQGSEA. V was cut by 2 bases and J by 9 bases, with 14 bases left in between.

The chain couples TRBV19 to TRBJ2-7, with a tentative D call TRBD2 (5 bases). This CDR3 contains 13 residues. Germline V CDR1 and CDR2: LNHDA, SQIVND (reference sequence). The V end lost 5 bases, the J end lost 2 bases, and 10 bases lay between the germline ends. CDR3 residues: CASSFKRAYEQYF. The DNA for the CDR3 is TGTGCCAGTAGTTTTAAGAGGGCCTACGAGCAGTACTTC.

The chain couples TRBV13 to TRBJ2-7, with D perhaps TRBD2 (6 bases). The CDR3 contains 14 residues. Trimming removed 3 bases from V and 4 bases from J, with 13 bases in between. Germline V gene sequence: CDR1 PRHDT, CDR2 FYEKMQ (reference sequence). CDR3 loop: CASSFSPGGYEQYF. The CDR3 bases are TGTGCCAGCAGCTTTTCCCCTGGGGGGTACGAGCAGTACTTC.

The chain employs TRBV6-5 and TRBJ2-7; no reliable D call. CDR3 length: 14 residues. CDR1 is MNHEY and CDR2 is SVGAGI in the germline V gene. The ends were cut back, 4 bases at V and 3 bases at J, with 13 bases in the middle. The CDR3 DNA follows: TGTGCCAGCAGTTTTAGGGTCAGAATCTACGAGCAGTACTTC. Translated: CASSFRVRIYEQYF.

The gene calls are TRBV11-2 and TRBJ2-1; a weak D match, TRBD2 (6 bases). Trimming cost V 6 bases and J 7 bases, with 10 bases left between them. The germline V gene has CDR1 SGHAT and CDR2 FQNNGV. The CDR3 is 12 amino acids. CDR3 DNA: TGTGCCAGCAGTTATGGGGGGAATGAGCAGTTCTTC. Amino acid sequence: CASSYGGNEQFF.

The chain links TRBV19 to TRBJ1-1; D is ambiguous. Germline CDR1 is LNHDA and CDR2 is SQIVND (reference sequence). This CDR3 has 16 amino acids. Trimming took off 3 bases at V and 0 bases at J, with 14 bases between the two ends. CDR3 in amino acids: CASSIRARRVNTEAFF. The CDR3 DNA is TGTGCCAGTAGTATTCGGGCTCGACGGGTGAACACTGAAGCTTTCTTT.

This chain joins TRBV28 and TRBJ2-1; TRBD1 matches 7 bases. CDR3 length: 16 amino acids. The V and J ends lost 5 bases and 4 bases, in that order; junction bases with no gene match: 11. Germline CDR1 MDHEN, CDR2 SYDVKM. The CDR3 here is CASSQFTGVSYNEQFF. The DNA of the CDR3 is TGTGCCAGCAGTCAATTTACAGGGGTATCATACAATGAGCAGTTCTTC.

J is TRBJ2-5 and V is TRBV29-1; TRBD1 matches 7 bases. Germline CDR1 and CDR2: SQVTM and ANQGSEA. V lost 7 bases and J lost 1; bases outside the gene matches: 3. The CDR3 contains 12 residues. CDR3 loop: CSAWDSQETQYF. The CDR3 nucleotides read TGCAGCGCCTGGGACAGCCAAGAGACCCAGTACTTC.

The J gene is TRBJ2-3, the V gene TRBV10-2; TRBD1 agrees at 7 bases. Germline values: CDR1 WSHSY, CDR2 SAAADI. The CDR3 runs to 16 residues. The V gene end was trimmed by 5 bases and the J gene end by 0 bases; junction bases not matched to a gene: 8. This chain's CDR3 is CASSLGTAPSTDTQYF. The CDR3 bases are TGCGCCAGCAGTCTCGGGACAGCTCCTAGCACAGATACGCAGTATTTT.

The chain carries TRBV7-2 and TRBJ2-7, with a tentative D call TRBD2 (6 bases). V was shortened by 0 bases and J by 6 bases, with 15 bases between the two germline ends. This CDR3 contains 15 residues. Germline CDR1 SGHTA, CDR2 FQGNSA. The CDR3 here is CASSLAPGTRAEQYF. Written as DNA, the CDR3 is TGTGCCAGCAGCTTAGCCCCCGGGACTCGTGCCGAGCAGTACTTC.

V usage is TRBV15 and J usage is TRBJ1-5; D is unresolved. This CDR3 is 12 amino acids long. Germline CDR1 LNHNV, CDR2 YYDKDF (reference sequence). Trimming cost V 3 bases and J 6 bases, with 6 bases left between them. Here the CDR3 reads CATSRGSQPQHF. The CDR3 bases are TGTGCCACCAGCAGGGGTTCTCAGCCCCAGCATTTT. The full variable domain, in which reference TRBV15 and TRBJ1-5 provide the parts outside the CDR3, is DAMVIQNPRYQVTQFGKPVTLSCSQTLNHNVMYWYQQKSSQAPKLLFHYYDKDFNNEADTPDNFQSRRPNTSFCFLDIRSPGLGDTAMYLCATSRGSQPQHFGDGTRLSIL.

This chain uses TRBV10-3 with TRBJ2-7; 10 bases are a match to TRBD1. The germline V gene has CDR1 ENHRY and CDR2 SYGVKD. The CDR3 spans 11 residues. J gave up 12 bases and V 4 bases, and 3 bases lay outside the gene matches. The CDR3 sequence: CAISAGTGVYF. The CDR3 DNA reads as TGTGCCATCAGTGCCGGGACAGGGGTGTACTTC.

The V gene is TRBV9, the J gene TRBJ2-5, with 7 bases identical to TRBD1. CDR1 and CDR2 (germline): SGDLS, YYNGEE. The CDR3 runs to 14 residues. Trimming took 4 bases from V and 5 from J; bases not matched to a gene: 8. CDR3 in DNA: TGTGCCAGCAGCAAACGTGACAGGGACGAGACCCAGTACTTC. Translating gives CASSKRDRDETQYF.

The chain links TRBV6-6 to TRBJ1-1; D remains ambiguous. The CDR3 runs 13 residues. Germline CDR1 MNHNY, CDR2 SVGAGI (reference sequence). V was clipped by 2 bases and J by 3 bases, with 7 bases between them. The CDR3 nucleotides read TGTGCCAGCAGTTACGTGGGGTACACTGAAGCTTTCTTT. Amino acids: CASSYVGYTEAFF.

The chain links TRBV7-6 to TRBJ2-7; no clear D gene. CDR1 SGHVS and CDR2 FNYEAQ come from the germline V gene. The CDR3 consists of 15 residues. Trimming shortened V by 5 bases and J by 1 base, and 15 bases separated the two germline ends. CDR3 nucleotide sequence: TGTGCCAGCAGCCCGATGGTAGATCGTTCCTACGAGCAGTACTTC. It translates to CASSPMVDRSYEQYF.

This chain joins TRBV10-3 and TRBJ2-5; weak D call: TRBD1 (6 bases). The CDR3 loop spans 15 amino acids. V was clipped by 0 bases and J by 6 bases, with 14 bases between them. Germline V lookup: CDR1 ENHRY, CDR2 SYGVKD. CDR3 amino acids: CAISESWTAGKTQYF. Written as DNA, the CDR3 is TGTGCCATCAGTGAGTCTTGGACAGCAGGAAAGACCCAGTACTTC.

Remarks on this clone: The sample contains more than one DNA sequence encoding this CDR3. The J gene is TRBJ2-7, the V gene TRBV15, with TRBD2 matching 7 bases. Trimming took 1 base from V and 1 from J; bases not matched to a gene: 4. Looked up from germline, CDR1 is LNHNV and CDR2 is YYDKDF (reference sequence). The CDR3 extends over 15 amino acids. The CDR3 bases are TGTGCCACCAGCAGAGGGCTAGCGGAATCCTACGAGCAGTACTTC. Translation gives CATSRGLAESYEQYF. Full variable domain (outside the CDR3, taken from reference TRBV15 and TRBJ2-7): DAMVIQNPRYQVTQFGKPVTLSCSQTLNHNVMYWYQQKSSQAPKLLFHYYDKDFNNEADTPDNFQSRRPNTSFCFLDIRSPGLGDTAMYLCATSRGLAESYEQYFGPGTRLTVT.

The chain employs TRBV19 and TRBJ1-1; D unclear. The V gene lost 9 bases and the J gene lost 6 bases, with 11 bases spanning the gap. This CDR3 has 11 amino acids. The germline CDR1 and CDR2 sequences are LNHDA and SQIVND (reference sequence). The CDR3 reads CASNSISEAFF. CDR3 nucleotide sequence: TGTGCCAGCAATAGTATCTCTGAAGCTTTCTTT.

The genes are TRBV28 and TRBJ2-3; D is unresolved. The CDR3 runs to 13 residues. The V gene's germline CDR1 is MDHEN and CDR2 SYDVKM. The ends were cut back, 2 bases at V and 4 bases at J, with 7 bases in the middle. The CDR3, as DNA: TGTGCCAGCAGTTTAAATTGGGCAGATACGCAGTATTTT. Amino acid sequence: CASSLNWADTQYF.